This TCR beta chain originates from a study of T cell responses to AZD1222 COVID-19 vaccine. Study results and limitations: Donors were chiefly white British, with a greater number of females, and clonal diversity was perhaps underestimated. The number of AZD1222 recipients seropositive at baseline was only five to seven.

Profiled with immunoSEQ multiplex PCR; TCRdb holds only in-frame clones, not every one. The sample has 110,000 to 150,000 clones, over 85% seen once. To note about this clone: Its antigen is undetermined.

This receptor was obtained from an adult in good health. The sequences come from peripheral blood, collected on day 0 of MenACWY control vaccination.

The CDR3 DNA reads TGTGCCAGTAGTATCCGGACAGGGCCCCAAGAGACCCAGTACTTC. It encodes CASSIRTGPQETQYF. This sequence joins TRBV19 and TRBJ2-5, with 8 bases matching TRBD1. The CDR3 is 15 amino acids. CDR1 and CDR2 from the germline V gene are LNHDA and SQIVND (reference sequence). J lost 1 base, V lost 3 bases, and 4 bases had no gene match.